Below are 10 T cell receptor beta chains sequenced from a single sample in a study of T cell responses to AZD1222 COVID-19 vaccine (dated by TCRdb to about 2021). The library came from the immunoSEQ multiplex PCR assay. The clones in this table, taken by TCRdb from immuneACCESS, are in-frame only. Not every clone is retained; where verified, under half of the shortfall comes from an unresolved V gene, and the cause of the rest is unknown. This sample comprises over 130,000 clones, roughly 88% of them detected only once. The ten most abundant clones make up around 1.6% of the sample. Reading the label with the study, this specimen's time point is: about 28 days (+/-7) after the second vaccine dose. The sample in question was peripheral blood, obtained 28 days after the second AZD1222 dose. These receptors were obtained from an adult who received the AZD1222 COVID-19 vaccine.

The chain couples TRBV2 to TRBJ2-7; 9 bases are a match to TRBD1. The CDR3 covers 17 residues. Germline loops: CDR1 SNHLY, CDR2 FYNNEI. Trimming at V came to 3 bases and at J to 7 bases, leaving 16 bases not matched to a gene. The CDR3 region is CASSDYTGTGTLSEQYF. CDR3 coding DNA: TGTGCCAGCAGTGACTACACCGGGACAGGGACCCTCTCAGAGCAGTACTTC.

This sequence joins TRBV30 and TRBJ1-6; 10 nucleotides line up with TRBD1. The germline V gene has CDR1 GTSNPN and CDR2 SVGIG (reference sequence). This CDR3 spans 15 amino acids. The junction had 5 bases not matched to a gene; V was cut back by 2 bases and J by 7 bases. The chain's CDR3 is CAWSRLTGGNSPLHF. As DNA, the CDR3 is TGTGCCTGGAGTCGGCTGACAGGGGGCAATTCACCCCTCCACTTT.

This clone was seen a single time. The V call is TRBV5-5, the J call TRBJ2-2; D is perhaps TRBD1 (6 bases). Trimming stripped 0 bases from V and 3 bases from J, with 9 bases between. CDR1 and CDR2 (germline): SGHKS, YYEKEE (reference sequence). CDR3 size: 15 residues. CDR3 residues: CASSLVGADTGELFF. For the CDR3, the DNA is TGTGCCAGCAGCTTGGTGGGGGCGGACACCGGGGAGCTGTTTTTT.

This sequence joins TRBV21-1 and TRBJ2-7; the D segment call TRBD1 is taken from the table without a DNA check. TRBV21-1 is given as a pseudogene. CDR3 length: 14 amino acids. CDR3: CASSPPGGTSEQYV. In DNA form, the CDR3 reads TGTGCCAGCAGCCCCCCAGGGGGCACGAGTGAGCAGTACGTC.

The rearrangement links TRBV15 to TRBJ2-7, with 10 bases lining up with TRBD2. The CDR3 totals 14 residues. J was trimmed by 5 bases and V by 0 bases; bases with no gene match: 1. In germline, CDR1 is LNHNV, CDR2 YYDKDF (reference sequence). The CDR3 region is CATSRETSGDEQYF. As DNA, the CDR3 is TGTGCCACCAGCAGAGAAACTAGCGGGGACGAGCAGTACTTC.

V gene TRBV7-9 combines with J gene TRBJ2-2; 7 bases map to TRBD1. CDR1 and CDR2 from the germline V gene are SEHNR and FQNEAQ (reference sequence). Trimming cost V 6 bases and J 6 bases; bases outside gene matches: 1. This CDR3 has 12 amino acids. The CDR3 is CASSTGAGELFF. The CDR3 DNA is TGTGCCAGCAGTACAGGGGCCGGGGAGCTGTTTTTT. The whole variable domain, remainder taken from reference TRBV7-9 and TRBJ2-2, is DTGVSQNPRHKITKRGQNVTFRCDPISEHNRLYWYRQTLGQGPEFLTYFQNEAQLEKSRLLSDRFSAERPKGSFSTLEIQRTEQGDSAMYLCASSTGAGELFFGEGSRLTVL.

V gene TRBV9 combines with J gene TRBJ1-3; possibly TRBD1 for D (5 bases). Germline values: CDR1 SGDLS, CDR2 YYNGEE. The V end was cut by 0 bases, the J end by 0 bases, with 10 bases between. The CDR3 extends over 16 amino acids. The CDR3 here is CASSVGGSYSGNTIYF. CDR3 in DNA: TGTGCCAGCAGCGTAGGGGGCAGCTACTCTGGAAACACCATATATTTT.

In this sample, this clone turned up once. The chain combines TRBV9 with TRBJ1-1, with 9 bases aligning to TRBD1. This CDR3 is 15 amino acids long. Germline V gene data show CDR1 as SGDLS and CDR2 as YYNGEE. V lost 3 bases, J lost 1 base, and 4 bases stayed unmatched. DNA of the CDR3: TGTGCCAGCAGCGCCCGGACAGGGGCGAACACTGAAGCTTTCTTT. As protein: CASSARTGANTEAFF.

V and J are TRBV6-7 and TRBJ2-7; tentatively, D is TRBD1 (5 bases). TRBV6-7 is assigned to the ORF class and has an uncertain function. The CDR3 is 15 residues long. V lost 3 bases and J lost 3, with 15 bases in between. The CDR3: CASSYRTLRDYEQYF. The CDR3 coding sequence is TGTGCCAGCAGTTATCGGACACTCCGAGACTACGAGCAGTACTTC.

The rearrangement joins TRBV6-2 or TRBV6-3 to TRBJ2-7; tentatively, D is TRBD1 (6 bases). V lost 0 bases and J lost 2, with 8 bases in between. CDR3 length: 14 amino acids. Germline V lookup: CDR1 MNHEY, CDR2 SVGEGT. The DNA of the CDR3 is TGTGCCAGCAGTTACTCGGGGGCCGCCTACGAGCAGTACTTC. Residues: CASSYSGAAYEQYF.